The clone carrying this T cell receptor beta chain was detected only once. This sample stems from a study of technical replicates of blood from several donors. The V end was cut by 6 bases, the J end by 0 bases, with 15 bases between. The germline gives CDR1 LNHDA, CDR2 SQIVND (reference sequence). The CDR3 has 17 residues. Sequenced by immunoSEQ multiplex PCR; TCRdb stores in-frame clones only, minus some. The top ten clones hold about 4.5% of a sample with tens of thousands of clones, 85% to 95% of them seen once. Specimen: PBMCs. The source is a human donor in good health. Some clones in this sample may be carry-over from other donors' samples. This chain joins TRBV19 and TRBJ2-6, with D perhaps matching TRBD2 (6 bases). CDR3 region: CASSSSFGGSGANVLTF. CDR3 DNA sequence: TGTGCCAGTAGCTCAAGCTTCGGGGGCTCTGGGGCCAACGTCCTGACTTTC.